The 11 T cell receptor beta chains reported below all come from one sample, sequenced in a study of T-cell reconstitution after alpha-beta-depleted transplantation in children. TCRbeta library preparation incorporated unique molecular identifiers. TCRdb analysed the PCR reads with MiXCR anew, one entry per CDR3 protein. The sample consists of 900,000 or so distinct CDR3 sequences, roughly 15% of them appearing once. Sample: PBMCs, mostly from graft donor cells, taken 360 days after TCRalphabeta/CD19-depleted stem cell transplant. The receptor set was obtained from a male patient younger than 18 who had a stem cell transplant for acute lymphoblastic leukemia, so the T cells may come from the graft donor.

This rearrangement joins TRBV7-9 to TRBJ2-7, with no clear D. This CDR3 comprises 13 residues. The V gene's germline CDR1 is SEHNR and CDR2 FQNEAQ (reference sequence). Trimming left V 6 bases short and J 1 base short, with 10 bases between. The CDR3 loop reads CASRMGSSYEQYF. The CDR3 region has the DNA TGTGCCAGCAGGATGGGCTCTTCCTACGAGCAGTACTTC.

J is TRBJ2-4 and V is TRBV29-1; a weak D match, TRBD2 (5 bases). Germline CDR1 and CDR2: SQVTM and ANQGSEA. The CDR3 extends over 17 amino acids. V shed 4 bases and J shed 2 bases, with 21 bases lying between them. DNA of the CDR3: TGCAGCGTTGTGGTAGGTCAGAGGGTACGAACCAAAAACATTCAGTACTTC. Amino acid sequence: CSVVVGQRVRTKNIQYF.

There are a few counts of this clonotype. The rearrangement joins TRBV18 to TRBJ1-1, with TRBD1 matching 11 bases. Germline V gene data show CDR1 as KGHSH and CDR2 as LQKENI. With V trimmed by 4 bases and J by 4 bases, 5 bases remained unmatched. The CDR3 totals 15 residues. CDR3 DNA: TGTGCCAGCTCACGGGGAGGGACAGGGGGCACTGAAGCTTTCTTT. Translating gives CASSRGGTGGTEAFF.

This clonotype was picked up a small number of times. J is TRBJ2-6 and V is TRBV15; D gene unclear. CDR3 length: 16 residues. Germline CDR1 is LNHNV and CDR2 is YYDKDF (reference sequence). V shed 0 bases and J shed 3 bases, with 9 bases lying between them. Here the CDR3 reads CATSRDRLIGANVLTF. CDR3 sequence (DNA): TGTGCCACCAGCAGAGACAGGTTAATTGGGGCCAACGTCCTGACTTTC.

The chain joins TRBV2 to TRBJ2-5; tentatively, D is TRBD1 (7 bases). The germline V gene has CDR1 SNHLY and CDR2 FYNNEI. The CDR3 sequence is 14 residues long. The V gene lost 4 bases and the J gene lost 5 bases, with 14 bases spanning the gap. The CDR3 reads CASSVEGASETQYF. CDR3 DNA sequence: TGTGCCAGCAGTGTGGAGGGGGCGAGTGAGACCCAGTACTTC. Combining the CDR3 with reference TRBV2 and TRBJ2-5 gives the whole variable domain EPEVTQTPSHQVTQMGQEVILRCVPISNHLYFYWYRQILGQKVEFLVSFYNNEISEKSEIFDDQFSVERPDGSNFTLKIRSTKLEDSAMYFCASSVEGASETQYFGPGTRLLVL.

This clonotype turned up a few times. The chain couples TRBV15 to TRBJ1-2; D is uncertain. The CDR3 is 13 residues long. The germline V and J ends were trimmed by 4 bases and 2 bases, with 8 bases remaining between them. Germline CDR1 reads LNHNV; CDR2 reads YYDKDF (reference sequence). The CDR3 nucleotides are TGTGCCACCAGCAAAGGTGCCAACTATGGCTACACCTTC. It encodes CATSKGANYGYTF.

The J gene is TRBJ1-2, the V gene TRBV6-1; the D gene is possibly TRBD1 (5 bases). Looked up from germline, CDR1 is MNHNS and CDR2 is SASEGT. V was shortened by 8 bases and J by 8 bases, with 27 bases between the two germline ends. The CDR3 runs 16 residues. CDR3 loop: CASRGVGTPGFGGYTF. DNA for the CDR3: TGTGCCAGCCGGGGAGTAGGGACCCCGGGGTTTGGCGGCTACACCTTC.

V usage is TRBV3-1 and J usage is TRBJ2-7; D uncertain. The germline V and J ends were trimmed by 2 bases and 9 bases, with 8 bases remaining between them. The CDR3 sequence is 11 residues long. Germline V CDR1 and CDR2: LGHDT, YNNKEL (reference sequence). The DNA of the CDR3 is TGTGCCAGCAGCCAAAGCTCCAGGCAGTACTTC. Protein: CASSQSSRQYF.

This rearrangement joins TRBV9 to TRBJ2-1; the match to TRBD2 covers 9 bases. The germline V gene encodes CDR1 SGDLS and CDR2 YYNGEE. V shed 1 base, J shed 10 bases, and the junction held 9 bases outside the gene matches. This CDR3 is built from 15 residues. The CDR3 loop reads CASSVRLAGPGEQFF. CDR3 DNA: TGTGCCAGCAGCGTACGCCTAGCGGGACCAGGGGAGCAGTTCTTC.

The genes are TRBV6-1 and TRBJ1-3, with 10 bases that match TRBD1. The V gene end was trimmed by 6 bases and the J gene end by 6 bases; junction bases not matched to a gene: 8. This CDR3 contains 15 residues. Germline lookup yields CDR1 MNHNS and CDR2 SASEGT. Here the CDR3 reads CASSLDRGRENTIYF. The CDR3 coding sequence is TGTGCCAGCAGCCTAGACAGGGGGCGCGAAAACACCATATATTTT.

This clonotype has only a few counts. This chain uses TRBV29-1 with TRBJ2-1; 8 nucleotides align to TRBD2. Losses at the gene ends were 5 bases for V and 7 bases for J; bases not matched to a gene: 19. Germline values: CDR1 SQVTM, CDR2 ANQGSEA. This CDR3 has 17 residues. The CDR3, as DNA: TGCAGCGTTCGCCTCGCCTTAGCCGGGAGGGCCGGTAATGAGCAGTTCTTC. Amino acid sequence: CSVRLALAGRAGNEQFF.